What follows describes a single T cell receptor beta chain. The antigen is not known. The CDR3 length is 13 residues. CDR1 and CDR2 (germline): MNHEY, SMNVEV (reference sequence). V lost 5 bases and J 7 bases, leaving 12 bases between the germline ends. This record belongs to a study of T cells after yellow fever vaccination. MiXCR, applied by TCRdb to the 5' RACE reads, yields one record per CDR3 protein. The sample lists a few hundred thousand distinct CDR3 sequences; roughly 19% were seen once. Study-wide findings and caveats: Reappearance after the booster was observed for most primary-vaccination clones (roughly 97% CD4, just over 85% CD8).

This clonotype originated in a man aged 30 to 39 who received the YFV17D yellow fever vaccine. Source: PBMCs, taken 15 days after the yellow fever booster vaccination. V usage is TRBV27 and J usage is TRBJ1-5, with D maybe TRBD1 (6 bases). The DNA for the CDR3 is TGTGCCAGCAGTAAAAGACAGGACCAGCCCCAGCATTTT. As protein: CASSKRQDQPQHF.